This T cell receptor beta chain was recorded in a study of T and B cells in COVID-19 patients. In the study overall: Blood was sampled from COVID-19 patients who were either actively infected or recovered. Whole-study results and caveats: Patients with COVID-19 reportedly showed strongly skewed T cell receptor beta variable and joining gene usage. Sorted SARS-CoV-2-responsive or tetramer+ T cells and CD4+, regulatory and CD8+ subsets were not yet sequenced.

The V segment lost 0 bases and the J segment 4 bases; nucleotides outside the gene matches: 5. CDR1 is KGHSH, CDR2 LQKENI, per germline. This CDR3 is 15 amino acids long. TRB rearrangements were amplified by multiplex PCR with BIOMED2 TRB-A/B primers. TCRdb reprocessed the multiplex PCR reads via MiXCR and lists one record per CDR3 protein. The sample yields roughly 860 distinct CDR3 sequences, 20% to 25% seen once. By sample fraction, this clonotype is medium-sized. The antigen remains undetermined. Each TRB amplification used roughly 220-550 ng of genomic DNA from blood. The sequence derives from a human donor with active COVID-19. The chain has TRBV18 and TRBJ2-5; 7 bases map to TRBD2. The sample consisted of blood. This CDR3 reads CASSPPGAGVETQYF. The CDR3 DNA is TGTGCCAGCTCACCACCGGGCGCGGGAGTAGAGACCCAGTACTTC.